This T cell receptor (beta chain) was recovered during a study of technical replicates of blood from a few donors. The repertoire was sequenced with immunoSEQ multiplex PCR; TCRdb's copy has only in-frame clones and lacks some. This table holds just over 95,000 clones, about 95% found once. Germline lookup yields CDR1 SGHTA and CDR2 FQGNSA. The ends were cut back, 5 bases at V and 8 bases at J, with 21 bases in the middle. The CDR3 runs to 15 residues. This chain connects TRBV7-2 to TRBJ1-2; D is uncertain. This receptor was taken from a human donor in good health. Sequenced input: T cells isolated from PBMCs. The CDR3 is CASSPDNAGSMGYTF. CDR3 bases: TGTGCCAGCAGCCCCGACAATGCGGGCTCAATGGGCTACACCTTC.